The clone carrying this TCR beta chain was picked up one time. Assay used: immunoSEQ multiplex PCR; TCRdb lists only in-frame clones, some missing. The profile shows 140,000 to 150,000 clones, 65% to 85% of them singletons. This entry belongs to a study of blood T cell repertoires in COVID-19. The CDR3 is 14 residues long. Trimming removed 1 base from V and 2 bases from J, with 8 bases in between. Germline V lookup: CDR1 SGHAT, CDR2 FQDESV (reference sequence). This receptor was taken from a young man with COVID-19, enrolled during active disease. The specimen was peripheral blood. The chain recombines TRBV11-1 with TRBJ1-1; D gene unclear. DNA of the CDR3: TGTGCCAGCAGCTTAGGGCCGGGTAACACTGAAGCTTTCTTT. Protein: CASSLGPGNTEAFF.